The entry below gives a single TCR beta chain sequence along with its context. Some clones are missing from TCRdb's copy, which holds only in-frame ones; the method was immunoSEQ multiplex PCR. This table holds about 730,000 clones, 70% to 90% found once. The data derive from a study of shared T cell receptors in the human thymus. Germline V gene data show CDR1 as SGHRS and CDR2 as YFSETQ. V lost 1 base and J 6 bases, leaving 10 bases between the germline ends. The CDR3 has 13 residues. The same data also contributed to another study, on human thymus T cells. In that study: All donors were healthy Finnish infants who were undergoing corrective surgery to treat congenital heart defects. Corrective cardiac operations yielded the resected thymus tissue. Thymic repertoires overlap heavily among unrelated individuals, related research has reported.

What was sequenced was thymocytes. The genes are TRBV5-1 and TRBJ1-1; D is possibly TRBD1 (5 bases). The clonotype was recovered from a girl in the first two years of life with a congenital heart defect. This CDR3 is CASSLTGEAEAFF. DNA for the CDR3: TGCGCCAGCAGCTTGACGGGGGAGGCTGAAGCTTTCTTT.